These 22 T cell receptor beta chains were sequenced from one sample in a study of chemoradiotherapy in HPV16-positive cancers. The method was immunoSEQ multiplex PCR; TCRdb's version includes in-frame clones alone and lacks a portion of them. The table has 12,000 or so clones, roughly 86% seen once. This specimen consisted of blood, obtained from a patient who underwent chemoradiotherapy. Every receptor here comes from a human donor with HPV-associated anogenital cancer.

The chain combines TRBV18 with TRBJ1-6, with 10 bases identical to TRBD1. This CDR3 has 21 residues. In germline, CDR1 is KGHSH, CDR2 LQKENI. The V segment lost 2 bases and the J segment 9 bases; nucleotides outside the gene matches: 22. In DNA form, the CDR3 reads TGTGCCAGCTCACCAGGTCTGACAGGGGGCGCATCCTCGACCAAATTTTCACCCCTCCACTTT. Amino acid sequence: CASSPGLTGGASSTKFSPLHF.

This clone was recorded a few times. The chain carries TRBV2 and TRBJ1-2; 7 nucleotides align to TRBD1. The CDR3 extends over 15 amino acids. The germline CDR1 and CDR2 sequences are SNHLY and FYNNEI. Losses at the gene ends were 7 bases for V and 2 bases for J; bases not matched to a gene: 10. CDR3 region: CASTLKRGLNYGYTF. The CDR3, as DNA: TGTGCCAGCACTTTAAAGAGGGGGCTAAACTATGGCTACACCTTC.

The chain is built from TRBV19 and TRBJ1-1; D perhaps matches TRBD1 (6 bases). Germline V lookup: CDR1 LNHDA, CDR2 SQIVND (reference sequence). The CDR3 extends over 14 amino acids. Between the trimmed V and J ends, which lost 3 bases and 4 bases, there was a span of 12 bases. The CDR3 DNA is TGTGCCAGTAGTATTAGGGGGATCACCACTGAAGCTTTCTTT. This gives the protein CASSIRGITTEAFF.

The chain couples TRBV2 to TRBJ2-7, with 9 bases aligning to TRBD2. CDR1 SNHLY and CDR2 FYNNEI come from the germline V gene. V lost 5 bases to trimming and J lost 6 bases; unmatched junction nucleotides: 5. This CDR3 is 13 amino acids long. The CDR3 DNA is TGTGCCAGCAGTCTAGGACTAGCGAGCGAGCAGTACTTC. Its translation: CASSLGLASEQYF.

The chain joins TRBV2 to TRBJ2-2; 10 bases align to TRBD2. The CDR3 has 16 residues. CDR1 SNHLY and CDR2 FYNNEI come from the germline V gene. V lost 6 bases to trimming and J lost 4 bases; unmatched junction nucleotides: 8. CDR3 coding DNA: TGTGCCAGCAGCGGAGCCCGACTAGCGGGCACCGGGGAGCTGTTTTTT. Protein sequence: CASSGARLAGTGELFF.

This clone has a handful of counts. The V and J genes are TRBV7-2 and TRBJ2-1, with 10 bases that match TRBD1. Germline loops: CDR1 SGHTA, CDR2 FQGNSA. This CDR3 is built from 14 residues. V lost 5 bases, J lost 8 bases, and 6 bases stayed unmatched. The CDR3 nucleotides read TGTGCCAGCAGCCGGGACAGGGGATATCATGAGCAGTTCTTC. This codes for CASSRDRGYHEQFF.

The J gene is TRBJ2-3, the V gene TRBV4-1; D is ambiguous. From germline, CDR1 is MGHRA and CDR2 YSYEKL. There are 16 residues in the CDR3. With 1 base removed from V and 0 bases from J, the gap between germline ends came to 11 bases. In DNA, the CDR3 is TGCGCCAGCAGCCAAGTGTGGAGTACTAGCACAGATACGCAGTATTTT. It specifies CASSQVWSTSTDTQYF.

The V and J genes are TRBV4-1 and TRBJ2-5; D possibly corresponds to TRBD2 (5 bases). V was cut by 7 bases and J by 5 bases, with 20 bases left in between. CDR1 and CDR2 from the germline V gene are MGHRA and YSYEKL. CDR3 length equals 15 residues. CDR3 protein: CASNPYVTSEETQYF. As DNA, the CDR3 is TGCGCCAGCAATCCCTACGTCACTAGTGAGGAGACCCAGTACTTC.

This clone showed up just a few times. The V gene is TRBV25-1, the J gene TRBJ1-1; TRBD1 is a possible D gene (5 bases). CDR3 length: 13 residues. V was cut by 7 bases and J by 4 bases, with 13 bases left in between. Germline-derived CDR1 and CDR2 are MGHDK and SYGVNS. CDR3 amino acids: CASTGQFGTEAFF. Here the CDR3 DNA reads TGTGCCAGCACAGGGCAATTTGGCACTGAAGCTTTCTTT.

The CDR3 region has the DNA TGTGCCAGCGGATCGAGACACCAAAGGGGGTACGAGCAGTACGTC. Protein sequence: CASGSRHQRGYEQYV. V and J are TRBV27 and TRBJ2-7; tentatively, D is TRBD1 (6 bases). This CDR3 has 15 amino acids. V dropped 8 bases and J dropped 4 bases, with 21 bases sitting between them. Germline lookup yields CDR1 MNHEY and CDR2 SMNVEV (reference sequence).

A single count supports this clone. V and J are TRBV7-9 and TRBJ1-6; D might be TRBD1 (5 bases). V was pared by 4 bases and J by 10 bases, with 14 bases between. Germline loops: CDR1 SEHNR, CDR2 FQNEAQ (reference sequence). The CDR3 sequence is 14 residues long. This chain's CDR3 is CASSSFSGGSPLHF. The CDR3 nucleotides are TGTGCCAGCAGCTCGTTTAGTGGGGGGTCACCCCTCCACTTT. The full variable domain, completed using reference TRBV7-9 and TRBJ1-6, is DTGVSQNPRHKITKRGQNVTFRCDPISEHNRLYWYRQTLGQGPEFLTYFQNEAQLEKSRLLSDRFSAERPKGSFSTLEIQRTEQGDSAMYLCASSSFSGGSPLHFGNGTRLTVT.

This clone was counted a single time. The chain has TRBV5-1 and TRBJ2-1; 10 nucleotides line up with TRBD2. The J segment lost 8 bases and the V segment lost 3 bases, leaving 8 bases of the junction unmatched. CDR3 length equals 15 residues. Looked up from germline, CDR1 is SGHRS and CDR2 is YFSETQ. CDR3 DNA sequence: TGCGCCAGCAGCTGGCAGCGGGGGGGCAGCGATGAGCAGTTCTTC. Translated, it gives CASSWQRGGSDEQFF.

The chain couples TRBV7-2 to TRBJ2-2; tentative D call: TRBD2 (6 bases). CDR3 length: 15 amino acids. V dropped 1 base and J dropped 0 bases, with 6 bases sitting between them. Germline loops: CDR1 SGHTA, CDR2 FQGNSA. The CDR3 nucleotides are TGTGCCAGCAGCTTAGGGGGGGCGAACACCGGGGAGCTGTTTTTT. Its protein product is CASSLGGANTGELFF.

This clone was seen more than once but under ten times. The rearrangement links TRBV21-1 to TRBJ1-1. TRBV21-1 is a pseudogene segment. The CDR3 spans 15 residues. The CDR3 DNA follows: TGTGCCAGCAGCAAGGTCGGGCCCCCAAACACTGAAGCTTTCTTT. It codes for CASSKVGPPNTEAFF.

The chain recombines TRBV14 with TRBJ1-2, with a possible D match to TRBD1 (5 bases). V lost 2 bases and J 5 bases, leaving 15 bases between the germline ends. The germline V gene has CDR1 SGHDN and CDR2 FVKESK. The CDR3 has 15 amino acids. This CDR3 is CASSQRPGRTYGYTF. The CDR3 DNA is TGTGCCAGCAGCCAAAGGCCGGGACGGACGTATGGCTACACCTTC.

The chain links TRBV7-2 to TRBJ1-6; D gene ambiguous. The CDR3 sequence is 15 residues long. Trimming removed 3 bases at V and 7 bases at J, with 13 bases between. CDR1 SGHTA and CDR2 FQGNSA come from the germline V gene. The CDR3 is CASSFVRGLNSPLHF. In nucleotides, the CDR3 is TGTGCCAGCAGCTTTGTGAGAGGGTTAAATTCACCCCTCCACTTT. Full variable domain (outside the CDR3, taken from reference TRBV7-2 and TRBJ1-6): GAGVSQSPSNKVTEKGKDVELRCDPISGHTALYWYRQSLGQGLEFLIYFQGNSAPDKSGLPSDRFSAERTGGSVSTLTIQRTQQEDSAVYLCASSFVRGLNSPLHFGNGTRLTVT.

The V and J genes are TRBV7-6 and TRBJ2-2, with D perhaps TRBD2 (5 bases). V gave up 2 bases and J gave up 6 bases, with 19 bases separating them. Germline V gene lookup returns CDR1 SGHVS and CDR2 FNYEAQ. This CDR3 has 17 amino acids. CDR3: CASSLPRSDSPAGELFF. Written as DNA, the CDR3 is TGTGCCAGCAGCTTACCGCGATCGGACTCCCCAGCCGGGGAGCTGTTTTTT.

V usage is TRBV5-1 and J usage is TRBJ1-2; 9 bases are a match to TRBD1. With V trimmed by 4 bases and J by 4 bases, 5 bases remained unmatched. Germline values: CDR1 SGHRS, CDR2 YFSETQ. This CDR3 has 14 residues. CDR3 sequence (DNA): TGCGCCAGCAGCGAGGGACAGGGAGCCTATGGCTACACCTTC. Protein product: CASSEGQGAYGYTF.

The chain joins TRBV5-4 to TRBJ2-3, with D tentatively TRBD1 or TRBD2 (6 bases each). V lost 6 bases, J lost 6 bases, and 17 bases lay in between. Germline V lookup: CDR1 SGHNT, CDR2 YYREEE (reference sequence). The CDR3 runs 14 residues. The CDR3 region is CASTSGGGRDTQYF. Written as DNA, the CDR3 is TGTGCCAGCACCTCCGGAGGGGGGAGGGATACGCAGTATTTT.

This chain connects TRBV5-1 to TRBJ2-6; possibly TRBD1 or TRBD2 for D (5 bases each). This CDR3 comprises 16 residues. V was trimmed by 4 bases and J by 2 bases, leaving 13 bases between them. Germline V gene lookup returns CDR1 SGHRS and CDR2 YFSETQ. CDR3 sequence reads: CASSRNVGAGANVLTF. The CDR3 DNA reads as TGCGCCAGCAGCCGGAACGTGGGGGCTGGGGCCAACGTCCTGACTTTC.

The J gene is TRBJ1-2, the V gene TRBV30; no clear D. Germline V lookup: CDR1 GTSNPN, CDR2 SVGIG (reference sequence). This CDR3 is 13 amino acids long. Between the trimmed V and J ends, which lost 0 bases and 1 base, there was a span of 6 bases. The CDR3 nucleotides are TGTGCCTGGAGTGTAGAGGTTAACTATGGCTACACCTTC. As protein: CAWSVEVNYGYTF. Complete variable domain (other parts from reference TRBV30 and TRBJ1-2): SQTIHQWPATLVQPVGSPLSLECTVEGTSNPNLYWYRQAAGRGLQLLFYSVGIGQISSEVPQNLSASRPQDRQFILSSKKLLLSDSGFYLCAWSVEVNYGYTFGSGTRLTVV.

The CDR3 DNA is TGTGCCAGCAGTTTTGGGACTAGCGGGGCGGATGAGCAGTTCTTC. It encodes CASSFGTSGADEQFF. This chain links TRBV28 with TRBJ2-1; 13 positions match TRBD2. This CDR3 region has 15 residues. With 3 bases clipped from V and 8 bases from J, the junction kept 4 bases outside the gene matches. The germline V gene encodes CDR1 MDHEN and CDR2 SYDVKM.